The rows below give T cell receptor beta chains drawn from one sample of a study of vaccination effects on CD4 cells after COVID-19. Repertoires were generated with immunoSEQ multiplex PCR, while TCRdb's copy carries only in-frame clones and drops some. The sample records roughly 24,000 clones, about 75% being singletons. Their specific antigens are unknown. The sequences come from CD4+ T cells from PBMCs cultured with SARS-CoV-2 spike peptides, collected after COVID-19 vaccination. Receptors originate from a human donor who received a COVID-19 vaccine. Some clones in this sample may be carry-over from other donors' samples. Both conserved end residues are part of each CDR3. The D gene is left open where the match is weak. Not every row has a clone size; where given, it reads once, few, many or a size class.

TGCGCCAGCAGCCCCCAAGGTGGCGACACCATATATTTT | CASSPQGGDTIYF | . | TRBV5-1 | . | TRBJ1-3
TGTGCCAGCAGCCGTTCGACAGGGAGGGATCAGCCCCAGCATTTT | CASSRSTGRDQPQHF | . | TRBV3-1/TRBV3-2 | TRBD1 | TRBJ1-5
TGTGCCAGCAGTGAACGGGGACAGGGGCTAGGGCAGCCCCAGCATTTT | CASSERGQGLGQPQHF | . | TRBV6-1 | TRBD1 | TRBJ1-5
TGCGCCAGCAGCCCAGGTAGGCGGGGGGAATACAATGAGCAGTTCTTC | CASSPGRRGEYNEQFF | . | TRBV5-1 | TRBD2 | TRBJ2-1
TGTGCCACCAGCCGAGGGGGCACGGGCACCGGGGAGCTGTTTTTT | CATSRGGTGTGELFF | . | TRBV15 | TRBD1 | TRBJ2-2
TGTGCCAGTAGTACTGGACAGAAGCTCAATCAGCCCCAGCATTTT | CASSTGQKLNQPQHF | . | TRBV19 | . | TRBJ1-5
TGTGCCAGCAGCGAGGCCCCGCCGAAGACTGAAGCTTTCTTT | CASSEAPPKTEAFF | . | TRBV9 | . | TRBJ1-1
TGCGCCAGCAGCTTGGGGGGACAGGGGGGCACTGAAGCTTTCTTT | CASSLGGQGGTEAFF | . | TRBV5-1 | TRBD1 | TRBJ1-1
TGTGCCAGCAGTTACATTGACAGGGCGGCGCAGTATTTT | CASSYIDRAAQYF | . | TRBV6-2/TRBV6-3 | TRBD1 | TRBJ2-3
TGTGCCAGCAGTTTTGAAGGATTTCAGCCCCAGCATTTT | CASSFEGFQPQHF | . | TRBV12-3/TRBV12-4 | . | TRBJ1-5
TGTGCCAGCAGTGTCGGGGGGGGCTACACCTTC | CASSVGGGYTF | . | TRBV2 | . | TRBJ1-2
TGTGCCAGCAGTGTGGGACCGGGATTATTAGCGCAGTATTTT | CASSVGPGLLAQYF | few | TRBV2 | . | TRBJ2-3
TGTGCCAGCGGTCGGGACAGGGGAGAGACCCAGTACTTC | CASGRDRGETQYF | . | TRBV6-5 | TRBD1 | TRBJ2-5
TGTGCCTGGGGACAGCCGGTCGGGGAGCTGTTTTTT | CAWGQPVGELFF | . | TRBV30 | . | TRBJ2-2
TGCGCCAGCAGCCCCTCGACAGGCAGCTCTGGGGCCAACGTCCTGACTTTC | CASSPSTGSSGANVLTF | few | TRBV4-1 | . | TRBJ2-6